Included here is one T cell receptor (beta chain) sequence, with context. TCRdb's table, derived via immunoSEQ multiplex PCR, lists solely in-frame clones and lacks some. This sample yields fewer than 3 million clones, of which less than 95% are seen a single time; 0.37% belongs to the top ten. The sample is drawn from a study of shared clonotypes between healthy human individuals. CDR1 is SGDLS, CDR2 YYNGEE, per germline. The CDR3 runs to 14 residues. The V gene lost 4 bases and the J gene lost 5 bases, with 13 bases spanning the gap. V gene TRBV9 combines with J gene TRBJ2-4, with D possibly TRBD2 on 6 matching bases. The sequenced sample consisted of naive CD4+ T cells from PBMCs. The subset was: CD45RA+ positively selected. This receptor was obtained from a man younger than 35 in good health. Some clones in this sample may be carry-over from other donors' samples. CDR3 region: CASSPTSLENIQYF. The CDR3 nucleotides read TGTGCCAGCAGCCCGACTAGTCTAGAAAACATTCAGTACTTC.